These T cell receptor beta chains were read from a single sample in a study of blood T cell repertoires in COVID-19. Profiling relied on immunoSEQ multiplex PCR, and the TCRdb table lists in-frame clones only, not all of them. Of some 56,000 clones in the sample, more than 75% are singletons; the top ten hold approximately 6%. The sample consisted of peripheral blood. The receptor set was obtained from a woman in her sixties or seventies with COVID-19, enrolled during active disease. CDR3s include the opening cysteine and the closing phenylalanine or tryptophan. A D gene is named only where the DNA matches it firmly. Only part of the rows carry a size: once, few, many, or a class if the clone is expanded.

NA	TRBV9	TRBJ1-1	NA	CASSVSMNTEAFF	TGTGCCAGCAGCGTATCAATGAACACTGAAGCTTTCTTT
NA	TRBV6-4	TRBJ1-2	NA	CASRPPDRRYGYTF	TGTGCCAGCAGGCCCCCAGACAGGAGATATGGCTACACCTTC
TRBD2	TRBV19	TRBJ2-1	NA	CASSIAGRAGNEQFF	TGTGCCAGTAGTATAGCCGGGAGGGCAGGTAATGAGCAGTTCTTC
NA	TRBV5-6	TRBJ1-5	few	CASSWAQGYGNQPQHF	TGTGCCAGCAGCTGGGCACAGGGTTACGGCAATCAGCCCCAGCATTTT
TRBD1	TRBV27	TRBJ1-2	NA	CASSLNYQQGGYTF	TGTGCCAGCAGTCTTAACTATCAACAGGGGGGCTACACCTTC
NA	TRBV28	TRBJ1-1	few	CASSLQGPTEAFF	TGTGCCAGCAGTTTACAGGGCCCCACTGAAGCTTTCTTT
TRBD1	TRBV19	TRBJ2-7	NA	CASSPRDREQYF	TGTGCCAGTAGTCCAAGGGACAGAGAGCAGTACTTC
TRBD1	TRBV30	TRBJ1-5	NA	CAWSPGTGDLQPQHF	TGTGCCTGGAGCCCCGGGACAGGTGATTTACAGCCCCAGCATTTT
TRBD1	TRBV28	TRBJ2-7	NA	CASSFLGGAVDEQYF	TGTGCCAGCAGTTTTTTAGGGGGCGCGGTCGACGAGCAGTACTTC
TRBD1	TRBV2	TRBJ2-1	NA	CASNPGQGFNEQFF	TGTGCCAGCAACCCGGGACAGGGTTTCAATGAGCAGTTCTTC
NA	TRBV9	TRBJ2-1	NA	CASSVGSRNEQFF	TGTGCCAGCAGCGTAGGATCGAGAAATGAGCAGTTCTTC
NA	TRBV12-5	TRBJ2-1	NA	CASGSGLLYNEQFF	TGTGCTAGTGGTTCCGGACTGCTCTACAATGAGCAGTTCTTC
NA	TRBV7-9	TRBJ2-5	NA	CASSSSLQETQYF	TGTGCCAGCAGCTCTAGCCTCCAAGAGACCCAGTACTTC
TRBD1	TRBV27	TRBJ1-6	many	CASSFGGGTNSPLHF	TGTGCCAGCAGTTTCGGAGGGGGCACCAATTCACCCCTCCACTTT
NA	TRBV28	TRBJ1-5	NA	CASSFRGLGQPQHF	TGTGCCAGCAGTTTCAGGGGTCTTGGGCAGCCCCAGCATTTT
NA	TRBV3-1/TRBV3-2	TRBJ2-3	NA	CASSQEGLADSFTDTQYF	TGTGCCAGCAGCCAAGAAGGTCTAGCAGACTCTTTCACAGATACGCAGTATTTT
TRBD1	TRBV18	TRBJ2-6	NA	CASSRQGVFSGANVLTF	TGTGCCAGCTCGCGACAGGGGGTTTTCTCTGGGGCCAACGTCCTGACTTTC
TRBD2	TRBV2	TRBJ2-7	NA	CASSLAGGPYEQYF	TGTGCCAGCAGCCTAGCGGGAGGGCCTTACGAGCAGTACTTC
NA	TRBV6-5	TRBJ2-1	NA	CASGRGNEQFF	TGTGCCAGCGGACGAGGGAATGAGCAGTTCTTC
TRBD2	TRBV28	TRBJ2-5	NA	CASSSGLAGGGETQYF	TGTGCCAGCAGTTCCGGACTAGCGGGAGGGGGAGAGACCCAGTACTTC
NA	TRBV2	TRBJ1-1	NA	CASSTATNTEAFF	TGTGCCAGCAGTACAGCTACTAACACTGAAGCTTTCTTT
TRBD2	TRBV2	TRBJ2-1	NA	CASQGLAGGYNEQFF	TGTGCCAGCCAAGGACTAGCGGGAGGATACAATGAGCAGTTCTTC
NA	TRBV7-2	TRBJ1-5	NA	CASSLVRGKPQHF	TGTGCCAGCAGCTTAGTTAGGGGCAAGCCCCAGCATTTT
NA	TRBV28	TRBJ1-1	NA	CASGRTEAFF	TGTGCCAGCGGCCGCACTGAAGCTTTCTTT
TRBD1	TRBV9	TRBJ1-6	NA	CASSATGGAGSPLHF	TGTGCCAGCAGCGCCACAGGGGGCGCGGGATCACCCCTCCACTTT
TRBD1	TRBV6-5	TRBJ2-7	NA	CAGSQGASYEQYF	TGTGCCGGATCACAGGGGGCAAGTTACGAGCAGTACTTC
TRBD1	TRBV4-2	TRBJ1-3	NA	CASGQVGQGPFSGNTIYF	TGTGCCAGCGGCCAGGTAGGACAGGGACCCTTCTCTGGAAACACCATATATTTT
TRBD1	TRBV19	TRBJ1-1	NA	CASTRNRGNTEAFF	TGTGCCAGTACCCGAAACAGGGGAAACACTGAAGCTTTCTTT